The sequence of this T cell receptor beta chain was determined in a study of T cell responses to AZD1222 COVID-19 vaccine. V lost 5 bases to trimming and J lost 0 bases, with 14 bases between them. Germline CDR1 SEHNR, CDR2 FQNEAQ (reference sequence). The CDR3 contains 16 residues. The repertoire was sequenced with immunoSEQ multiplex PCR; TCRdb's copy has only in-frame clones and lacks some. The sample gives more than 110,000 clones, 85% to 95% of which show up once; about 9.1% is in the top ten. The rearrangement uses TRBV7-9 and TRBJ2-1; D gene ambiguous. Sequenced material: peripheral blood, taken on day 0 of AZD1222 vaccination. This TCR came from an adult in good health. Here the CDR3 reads CASSPDATSSYNEQFF. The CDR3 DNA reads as TGTGCCAGCAGCCCTGACGCCACGAGCTCCTACAATGAGCAGTTCTTC.